Below, 21 T cell receptor beta chains from the same sample are listed, as sequenced in a study of blood T cell repertoires in COVID-19. This table comes from immunoSEQ multiplex PCR, and its TCRdb copy is limited to in-frame clones, with some not included. The sample comprises roughly 160,000 clones, about 88% of which are singletons, and about 26% rests with the top ten. The material sequenced was peripheral blood. The source is a man between 60 and 70 years old with acute or convalescent COVID-19.

V gene TRBV2 combines with J gene TRBJ2-1; TRBD2 aligns across 8 bases. V gave up 3 bases and J gave up 3 bases; unmatched junction bases: 4. This CDR3 spans 15 amino acids. Germline V gene data show CDR1 as SNHLY and CDR2 as FYNNEI. The CDR3 sequence: CASSDRTSFYNEQFF. The CDR3 DNA is TGTGCCAGCAGTGACCGGACTAGCTTCTACAATGAGCAGTTCTTC.

The chain uses TRBV18 and TRBJ2-1; 7 bases are a match to TRBD2. V lost 4 bases to trimming and J lost 0 bases; unmatched junction nucleotides: 3. Per germline, CDR1 KGHSH and CDR2 LQKENI. This CDR3 region has 15 residues. This chain's CDR3 is CASSLTSDSYNEQFF. CDR3 in DNA: TGTGCCAGCTCACTAACTAGCGACTCCTACAATGAGCAGTTCTTC.

This sequence joins TRBV5-4 and TRBJ2-1; TRBD2 agrees at 7 bases. Germline V lookup: CDR1 SGHNT, CDR2 YYREEE (reference sequence). The CDR3 consists of 15 residues. The V and J ends lost 2 bases and 5 bases, in that order; junction bases with no gene match: 7. The CDR3, as DNA: TGTGCCAGCAGCTTCTTCGGGGGGTGGAACAATGAGCAGTTCTTC. Amino acids: CASSFFGGWNNEQFF.

The chain carries TRBV10-3 and TRBJ1-2, with TRBD1 matching over 11 bases. Looked up from germline, CDR1 is ENHRY and CDR2 is SYGVKD. Germline trimming cut 2 bases from V and 0 bases from J; bases unmatched to any gene: 8. This CDR3 region has 18 residues. In DNA, the CDR3 is TGTGCCATCAGTGAGGGAATGGACAGGGGGCGAGCTAACTATGGCTACACCTTC. It yields the protein CAISEGMDRGRANYGYTF.

The count of this clone is one. The rearrangement joins TRBV11-1 to TRBJ1-1, with D possibly matching TRBD1 (5 bases). Germline V gene data show CDR1 as SGHAT and CDR2 as FQDESV (reference sequence). The length of the CDR3 is 14 residues. Trimming stripped 5 bases from V and 0 bases from J, with 10 bases between. The CDR3 DNA follows: TGTGCCAGCAGCCCAAACAGGCTGAACACTGAAGCTTTCTTT. Amino acid sequence: CASSPNRLNTEAFF.

This rearrangement joins TRBV6-4 to TRBJ2-3, with no clear D. This CDR3 has 16 amino acids. V dropped 5 bases and J dropped 2 bases, with 17 bases sitting between them. Per the germline V gene, CDR1 is MRHNA and CDR2 is SNTAGT. The CDR3: CASSLDTNPLTDTQYF. The CDR3 region has the DNA TGTGCCAGCAGTCTCGACACAAATCCACTCACAGATACGCAGTATTTT.

This chain uses TRBV3-1 (or the pseudogene TRBV3-2) with TRBJ2-1, with a possible D match to TRBD2 (6 bases). Germline V gene sequence: CDR1 LGHDT, CDR2 YNNKEL (reference sequence). The length of the CDR3 is 18 residues. V was trimmed by 3 bases and J by 6 bases, leaving 24 bases between them. The DNA for the CDR3 is TGTGCCAGCAGCCAGGCCCCGTTCCGGGACTCAATAAGCAATGAGCAGTTCTTC. It yields the protein CASSQAPFRDSISNEQFF.

This clone showed up just a few times. This chain joins TRBV7-3 and TRBJ2-1; a weak D match, TRBD1 (5 bases). The CDR3 totals 13 residues. The ends were cut back, 5 bases at V and 7 bases at J, with 12 bases in the middle. CDR1 is SGHTA and CDR2 is FQGTGA in the germline V gene. CDR3 residues: CASSQQGGNEQFF. In DNA form, the CDR3 reads TGTGCCAGCAGCCAGCAGGGTGGGAATGAGCAGTTCTTC.

This clone was recorded at least ten times. The V gene is TRBV10-3, the J gene TRBJ1-1; TRBD1 is a possible D gene (5 bases). CDR1 is ENHRY, CDR2 SYGVKD, per germline. This CDR3 is built from 13 residues. Between the trimmed V and J ends, which lost 10 bases and 4 bases, there was a span of 16 bases. CDR3 protein: CATTVGGSTEAFF. The DNA for the CDR3 is TGTGCCACCACCGTGGGGGGGTCCACTGAAGCTTTCTTT.

The chain recombines TRBV2 with TRBJ1-2; D is possibly TRBD1 (6 bases). With 6 bases removed from V and 8 bases from J, the gap between germline ends came to 16 bases. Germline CDR1 is SNHLY and CDR2 is FYNNEI. This CDR3 comprises 13 residues. CDR3 loop: CASSLDRSGGYTF. The CDR3 DNA reads as TGTGCCAGCAGCCTAGACAGGTCGGGCGGCTACACCTTC.

About this clone itself: Other DNA variants within this sample encode the same CDR3. This chain links TRBV9 with TRBJ2-5; a possible D gene is TRBD2 (5 bases). Trimming took 4 bases from V and 5 from J, leaving 12 bases between them. The CDR3 consists of 13 residues. CDR1 is SGDLS and CDR2 is YYNGEE in the germline V gene. The CDR3 nucleotides read TGTGCCAGCAGCCGAGGCGGGTTGGAGACCCAGTACTTC. Its translation: CASSRGGLETQYF.

The V call is TRBV7-3, the J call TRBJ1-3; D is perhaps TRBD1 (6 bases). V gave up 3 bases and J gave up 4 bases, with 10 bases separating them. Germline V gives CDR1 SGHTA, CDR2 FQGTGA. This CDR3 is built from 14 residues. The CDR3 DNA reads TGTGCCAGCAGCTTGGGGGGGCCCGGAAACACCATATATTTT. Amino acid sequence: CASSLGGPGNTIYF.

This chain joins TRBV9 and TRBJ2-5; D possibly corresponds to TRBD2 (6 bases). This CDR3 is built from 15 residues. In germline, CDR1 is SGDLS, CDR2 YYNGEE. Trimming stripped 0 bases from V and 5 bases from J, with 14 bases between. As DNA, the CDR3 is TGTGCCAGCAGCGTAGTGTCAACGGGGGTTGAGACCCAGTACTTC. It encodes CASSVVSTGVETQYF.

This rearrangement joins TRBV5-1 to TRBJ1-6; D is unresolved. Trimming shortened V by 4 bases and J by 7 bases, and 9 bases separated the two germline ends. Germline V gives CDR1 SGHRS, CDR2 YFSETQ. The CDR3 is made up of 13 amino acids. CDR3 residues: CASSLGANSPLHF. The CDR3 nucleotides read TGCGCCAGCAGCCTCGGTGCGAATTCACCCCTCCACTTT.

V and J are TRBV24-1 and TRBJ2-5, with TRBD1 identical over 11 bases. The CDR3 is made up of 15 amino acids. The germline V gene encodes CDR1 KGHDR and CDR2 SFDVKD. The junction had 6 bases not matched to a gene; V was cut back by 0 bases and J by 10 bases. CDR3 DNA sequence: TGTGCCACCAGTGATTTGCGGGGGACAGGGGGGGGCCAGTACTTC. It yields the protein CATSDLRGTGGGQYF.

The chain combines TRBV11-2 with TRBJ1-1, with 8 bases identical to TRBD1. Germline assignment: CDR1 SGHAT and CDR2 FQNNGV. The CDR3 loop spans 15 amino acids. The V gene end was trimmed by 3 bases and the J gene end by 4 bases; junction bases not matched to a gene: 7. Written as DNA, the CDR3 is TGTGCCAGCAGCTTGGCAGGGGGCATGGGCACTGAAGCTTTCTTT. Encoded protein: CASSLAGGMGTEAFF.

The V call is TRBV11-3, the J call TRBJ2-2, with D possibly matching TRBD2 (5 bases). CDR3 size: 16 residues. Trimming took 5 bases from V and 3 from J, leaving 16 bases between them. Germline V CDR1 and CDR2: SGHNT, YENEEA. The CDR3 loop reads CASSPGSLSYTGELFF. CDR3 bases: TGTGCCAGCAGCCCTGGGAGCCTCTCCTACACCGGGGAGCTGTTTTTT.

The V call is TRBV7-6, the J call TRBJ1-3; D may be TRBD1 (6 bases). This CDR3 comprises 15 residues. Between the trimmed V and J ends, which lost 4 bases and 3 bases, there was a span of 13 bases. In germline, CDR1 is SGHVS, CDR2 FNYEAQ. Here the CDR3 DNA reads TGTGCCAGCAGCTCGAGGGGGAAAGTTGGAAACACCATATATTTT. Translated, it gives CASSSRGKVGNTIYF.

The sample holds a few counts of this clone. The chain links TRBV19 to TRBJ1-3, with D hard to call. The CDR3 totals 13 residues. V was shortened by 10 bases and J by 0 bases, with 10 bases between the two germline ends. From germline, CDR1 is LNHDA and CDR2 SQIVND (reference sequence). This CDR3 reads CATSVDSGNTIYF. Written as DNA, the CDR3 is TGTGCCACCTCCGTAGACTCTGGAAACACCATATATTTT. The full variable domain, rest sourced from reference TRBV19 and TRBJ1-3, is DGGITQSPKYLFRKEGQNVTLSCEQNLNHDAMYWYRQDPGQGLRLIYYSQIVNDFQKGDIAEGYSVSREKKESFPLTVTSAQKNPTAFYLCATSVDSGNTIYFGEGSWLTVV.

The chain combines TRBV2 with TRBJ2-5, with a tentative D call TRBD1 (6 bases). This CDR3 contains 15 residues. V was trimmed by 6 bases and J by 0 bases, leaving 14 bases between them. CDR1 and CDR2 from the germline V gene are SNHLY and FYNNEI. The CDR3 DNA reads as TGTGCCAGCAGACAGGGAACCCTGTACCAAGAGACCCAGTACTTC. This translates into CASRQGTLYQETQYF.

The rearrangement links TRBV11-3 to TRBJ2-7; a weak D match, TRBD2 (5 bases). The V and J ends lost 0 bases and 0 bases respectively, with 9 bases between them. The CDR3 spans 15 residues. Germline-derived CDR1 and CDR2 are SGHNT and YENEEA. CDR3 amino acids: CASSLETGSSYEQYF. CDR3 DNA sequence: TGTGCCAGCAGCTTAGAGACGGGGAGCTCCTACGAGCAGTACTTC.